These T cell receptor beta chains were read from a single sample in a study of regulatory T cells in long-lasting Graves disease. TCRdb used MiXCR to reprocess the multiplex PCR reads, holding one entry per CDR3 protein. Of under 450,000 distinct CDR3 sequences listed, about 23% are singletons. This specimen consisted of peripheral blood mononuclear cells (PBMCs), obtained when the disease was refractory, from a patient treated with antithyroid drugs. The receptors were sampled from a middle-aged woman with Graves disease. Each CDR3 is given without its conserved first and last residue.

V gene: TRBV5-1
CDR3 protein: ASSLMENTEAF

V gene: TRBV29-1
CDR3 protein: SPPVAGQGFYGYT

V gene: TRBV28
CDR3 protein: ASSFLPGINYGYT

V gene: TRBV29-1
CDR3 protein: SVEGADRSSYEQY

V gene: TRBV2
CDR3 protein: ASSEQQGPQH

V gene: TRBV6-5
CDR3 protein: ASSYSSGGDEQY

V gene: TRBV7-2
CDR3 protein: ASSRRRVFGNTIY

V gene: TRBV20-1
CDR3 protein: SARDLGGTRGTDTQY

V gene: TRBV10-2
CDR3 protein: ASSEWGGTEAF

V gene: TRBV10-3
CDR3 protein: AIAQDNEQY

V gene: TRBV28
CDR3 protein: ASSLGWDRSYEQY

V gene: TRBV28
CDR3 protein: ASSLQEEGKEETQY

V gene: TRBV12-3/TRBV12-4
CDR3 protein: ASRLTGVETQY

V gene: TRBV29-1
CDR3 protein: SGWKETQY

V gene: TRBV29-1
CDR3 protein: SARTFNEQY

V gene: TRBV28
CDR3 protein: ASSPSNRGLYSNQPQH

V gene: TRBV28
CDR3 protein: ASSPIGGGGKQPQH

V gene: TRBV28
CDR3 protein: ASIRRTELSSGANVLT

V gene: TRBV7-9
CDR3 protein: ASSSGTGHIYGYT

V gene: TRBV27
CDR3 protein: ASSLLGNSYEQY

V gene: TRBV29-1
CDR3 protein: SVFSLDEAF

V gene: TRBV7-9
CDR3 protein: ASSSTVAGGSGANVLT

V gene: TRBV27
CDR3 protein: ASILAFLSNTEAF

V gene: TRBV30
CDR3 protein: AWTPQLDEKLF

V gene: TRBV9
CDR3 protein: ASSASSGGGQPQH

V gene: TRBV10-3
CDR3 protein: AISGASGYEQY

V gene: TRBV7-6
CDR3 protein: ASSYGGRQPQH

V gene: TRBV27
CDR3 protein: ASSSPGWFYNSPLH